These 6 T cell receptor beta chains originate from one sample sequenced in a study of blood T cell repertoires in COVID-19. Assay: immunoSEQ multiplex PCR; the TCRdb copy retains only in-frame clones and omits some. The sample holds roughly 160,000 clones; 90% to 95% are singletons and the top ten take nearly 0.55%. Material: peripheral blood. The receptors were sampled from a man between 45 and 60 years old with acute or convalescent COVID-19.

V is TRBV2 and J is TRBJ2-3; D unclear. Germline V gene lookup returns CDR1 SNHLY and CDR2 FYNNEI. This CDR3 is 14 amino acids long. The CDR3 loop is CATRRVANTDTQYF. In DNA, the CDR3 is TGTGCGACCCGTCGGGTGGCGAACACAGATACGCAGTATTTT.

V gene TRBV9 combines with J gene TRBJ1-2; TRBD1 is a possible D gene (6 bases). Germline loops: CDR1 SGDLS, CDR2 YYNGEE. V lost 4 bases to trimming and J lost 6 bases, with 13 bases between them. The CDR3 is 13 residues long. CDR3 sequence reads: CASSPGQSNGYTF. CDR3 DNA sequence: TGTGCCAGCAGCCCAGGACAGTCTAATGGCTACACCTTC.

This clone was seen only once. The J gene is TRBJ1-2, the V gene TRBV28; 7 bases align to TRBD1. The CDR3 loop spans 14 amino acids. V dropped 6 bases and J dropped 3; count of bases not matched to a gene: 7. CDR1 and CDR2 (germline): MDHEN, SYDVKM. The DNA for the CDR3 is TGTGCCAGCAGGTCGGGACAGCAAGACTATGGCTACACCTTC. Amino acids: CASRSGQQDYGYTF.

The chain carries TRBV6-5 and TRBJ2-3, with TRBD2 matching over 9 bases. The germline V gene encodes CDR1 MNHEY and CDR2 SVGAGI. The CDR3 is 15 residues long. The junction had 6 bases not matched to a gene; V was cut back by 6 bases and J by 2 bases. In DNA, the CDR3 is TGTGCCAGCAGACCCAGCGGGGGGCTCACAGATACGCAGTATTTT. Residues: CASRPSGGLTDTQYF.

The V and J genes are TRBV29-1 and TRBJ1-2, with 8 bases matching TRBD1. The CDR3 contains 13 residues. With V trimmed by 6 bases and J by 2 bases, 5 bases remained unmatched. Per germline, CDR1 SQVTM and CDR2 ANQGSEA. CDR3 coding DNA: TGCAGCGTAGGACAGGGTCAAAACTATGGCTACACCTTC. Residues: CSVGQGQNYGYTF.

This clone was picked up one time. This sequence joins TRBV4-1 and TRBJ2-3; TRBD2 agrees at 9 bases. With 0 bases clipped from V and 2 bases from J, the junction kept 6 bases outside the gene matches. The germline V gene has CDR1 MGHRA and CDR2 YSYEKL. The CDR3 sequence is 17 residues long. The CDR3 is CASSQDVSSGDTDTQYF. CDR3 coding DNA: TGCGCCAGCAGCCAAGACGTTTCTAGCGGGGACACAGATACGCAGTATTTT.